The 23 T cell receptor beta chains below all came from one sample that was sequenced in a study of cytomegalovirus exposure and HLA in healthy donors. This PCR relied on a set of 60 Vbeta primers and 13 Jbeta primers. The data were produced by immunoSEQ multiplex PCR, yet TCRdb's version contains in-frame clones alone and is incomplete. Of under 200,000 clones in the sample, 75% to 90% are singletons; the top ten hold roughly 0.33%. Sequencing was carried out using PBMCs. Receptors originate from a young woman in good health and CMV-seronegative.

The chain uses TRBV6-5 and TRBJ2-5; D unresolved. From germline, CDR1 is MNHEY and CDR2 SVGAGI. V was cut by 0 bases and J by 3 bases, with 11 bases left in between. The CDR3 runs to 15 residues. CDR3: CASSYSLGDKETQYF. CDR3 in DNA: TGTGCCAGCAGTTACTCTCTAGGAGATAAAGAGACCCAGTACTTC.

This rearrangement joins TRBV6-1 to TRBJ2-2, with 8 nucleotides matching TRBD1. Per germline, CDR1 MNHNS and CDR2 SASEGT. This CDR3 is built from 15 residues. J gave up 5 bases and V 7 bases, and 9 bases lay outside the gene matches. The CDR3 protein is CASTWTGSGTGELFF. The CDR3 coding sequence is TGTGCCAGCACATGGACAGGGTCGGGAACCGGGGAGCTGTTTTTT.

This clone has only one observation. The rearrangement links TRBV15 to TRBJ2-7; maybe TRBD2 (7 bases). Germline values: CDR1 LNHNV, CDR2 YYDKDF (reference sequence). V was clipped by 0 bases and J by 5 bases, with 14 bases between them. This CDR3 comprises 15 residues. The CDR3 loop is CATSREGVGGDEQYF. The CDR3 DNA reads TGTGCCACCAGCAGAGAAGGGGTAGGGGGGGACGAGCAGTACTTC.

The genes are TRBV7-2 and TRBJ2-7, with a weak D call TRBD2 (7 bases). V was shortened by 5 bases and J by 3 bases, with 14 bases between the two germline ends. CDR1 and CDR2 from the germline V gene are SGHTA and FQGNSA. The CDR3 runs 14 residues. The CDR3 bases are TGTGCCAGCAGCCTTTTGGGGGGGCGCTACGAGCAGTACTTC. It yields the protein CASSLLGGRYEQYF.

The J gene is TRBJ2-5, the V gene TRBV2; 8 bases align to TRBD1. Germline V lookup: CDR1 SNHLY, CDR2 FYNNEI. Trimming cost V 6 bases and J 4 bases; bases outside gene matches: 7. The CDR3 totals 14 residues. The CDR3 nucleotides are TGTGCCAGCAGAACAGGGGGAAAAGGAGAGACCCAGTACTTC. Protein: CASRTGGKGETQYF.

The chain combines TRBV27 with TRBJ2-2; a possible D gene is TRBD2 (7 bases). Germline assignment: CDR1 MNHEY and CDR2 SMNVEV (reference sequence). V lost 11 bases, J lost 7 bases, and 20 bases lay in between. This CDR3 is 14 amino acids long. The CDR3 region is CAGGASSENGELFF. CDR3 sequence (DNA): TGTGCCGGGGGGGCTAGCTCGGAGAACGGGGAGCTGTTTTTT.

J is TRBJ1-1 and V is TRBV18; 8 nucleotides match TRBD1. Germline-derived CDR1 and CDR2 are KGHSH and LQKENI. Germline trimming cut 3 bases from V and 4 bases from J; bases unmatched to any gene: 7. This CDR3 has 15 residues. This chain's CDR3 is CASSPLTGVGTEAFF. The CDR3 DNA sequence: TGTGCCAGCTCACCTCTGACAGGGGTGGGCACTGAAGCTTTCTTT.

The CDR3 reads CASSPDRDNQPQHF. Here the CDR3 DNA reads TGTGCCAGCAGCCCAGACCGGGACAATCAGCCCCAGCATTTT. The chain is built from TRBV2 and TRBJ1-5; no definite D call. Trimming shortened V by 6 bases and J by 3 bases, and 12 bases separated the two germline ends. The CDR3 is 14 amino acids. Germline CDR1 reads SNHLY; CDR2 reads FYNNEI.

The J gene is TRBJ2-5, the V gene TRBV30, with a weak D call TRBD1 (6 bases). Gene TRBJ2-7 matches the end of the DNA better, so the J call may be wrong. The germline gives CDR1 GTSNPN, CDR2 SVGIG (reference sequence). The length of the CDR3 is 13 residues. This CDR3 is CAWSAGDGYEQYF. CDR3 bases: TGTGCCTGGAGTGCAGGGGACGGTTACGAGCAGTACTTC.

This clone was observed a handful of times. The V and J genes are TRBV7-3 and TRBJ2-3; 13 bases agree with TRBD2. CDR1 is SGHTA, CDR2 FQGTGA, per germline. CDR3 length equals 17 residues. V was pared by 0 bases and J by 9 bases, with 9 bases of the junction left unmatched. CDR3 residues: CASSLTQLAGGAGTQYF. The CDR3 DNA reads TGTGCCAGCAGCTTAACCCAACTAGCGGGGGGGGCGGGCACGCAGTATTTT.

V usage is TRBV11-3 and J usage is TRBJ2-3, with a tentative D call TRBD2 (5 bases). This CDR3 is 13 amino acids long. Germline CDR1 reads SGHNT; CDR2 reads YENEEA. The V gene lost 6 bases and the J gene lost 10 bases, with 17 bases spanning the gap. The CDR3 reads CASSPLSGLPQYF. CDR3 nucleotides: TGTGCCAGCAGTCCTCTGAGCGGACTCCCGCAGTATTTT.

V and J are TRBV10-3 and TRBJ2-6, with 9 bases aligning to TRBD1. Germline-derived CDR1 and CDR2 are ENHRY and SYGVKD. The CDR3 spans 20 residues. Trimming at V came to 2 bases and at J to 1 base, leaving 12 bases not matched to a gene. In DNA, the CDR3 is TGTGCCATCAGTGAGCCTCGGGGGTACGGGACAGGGTCTGGGGCCAACGTCCTGACTTTC. This codes for CAISEPRGYGTGSGANVLTF.

This clone appeared a single time. The chain has TRBV27 and TRBJ2-7; 8 bases match TRBD1. Germline V gene data show CDR1 as MNHEY and CDR2 as SMNVEV (reference sequence). This CDR3 is built from 15 residues. Trimming removed 3 bases from V and 6 bases from J; junction bases left unmatched: 10. The CDR3 coding sequence is TGTGCCAGCAGTTTTAATACCGCGACAGGGGCCGAGCAGTACTTC. Translating gives CASSFNTATGAEQYF.

A single count supports this clone. The CDR3 protein is CASSSGARAGGETQYF. The CDR3 nucleotides read TGCGCCAGCAGCTCGGGGGCGCGGGCCGGGGGGGAGACCCAGTACTTC. This chain connects TRBV5-1 to TRBJ2-5, with D possibly matching TRBD2 (7 bases). The germline CDR1 and CDR2 sequences are SGHRS and YFSETQ. V shed 3 bases and J shed 5 bases, with 20 bases lying between them. The CDR3 covers 16 residues. Full variable domain (missing parts from reference TRBV5-1 and TRBJ2-5): KAGVTQTPRYLIKTRGQQVTLSCSPISGHRSVSWYQQTPGQGLQFLFEYFSETQRNKGNFPGRFSGRQFSNSRSEMNVSTLELGDSALYLCASSSGARAGGETQYFGPGTRLLVL.

In DNA form, the CDR3 reads TGTGCCACTACTAGGACCGGGAGCACTGAAGCTTTCTTT. This sequence encodes CATTRTGSTEAFF. The V gene is TRBV15, the J gene TRBJ1-1; D unresolved. V lost 9 bases and J 4 bases, leaving 15 bases between the germline ends. The CDR3 spans 13 residues. CDR1 is LNHNV and CDR2 is YYDKDF in the germline V gene (reference sequence).

This chain uses TRBV5-1 with TRBJ1-1; 8 bases agree with TRBD1. Germline values: CDR1 SGHRS, CDR2 YFSETQ. V gave up 3 bases and J gave up 8 bases; unmatched junction bases: 9. The CDR3 runs to 14 residues. CDR3: CASSYSGQGWEAFF. The CDR3 DNA follows: TGCGCCAGCAGCTACAGCGGACAGGGCTGGGAAGCTTTCTTT.

The chain has TRBV7-2 and TRBJ2-5, with 7 bases that match TRBD1. Germline CDR1 is SGHTA and CDR2 is FQGNSA. V lost 5 bases, J lost 2 bases, and 2 bases stayed unmatched. There are 13 residues in the CDR3. CDR3 sequence (DNA): TGTGCCAGCAGCCGGGGACAGCAAGAGACCCAGTACTTC. Protein sequence: CASSRGQQETQYF.

The chain uses TRBV7-9 and TRBJ2-1; 8 bases fit TRBD1. Per germline, CDR1 SEHNR and CDR2 FQNEAQ (reference sequence). V was pared by 5 bases and J by 7 bases, with 22 bases of the junction left unmatched. This CDR3 region has 19 residues. CDR3 coding DNA: TGTGCCAGCAGCCGATCCAATCGACCGGGACAGGCTATTCAAAATGAGCAGTTCTTC. It is translated as CASSRSNRPGQAIQNEQFF.

This clone has more than one count but fewer than ten. The genes are TRBV6-6 and TRBJ1-5, with 9 bases that match TRBD1. Per germline, CDR1 MNHNY and CDR2 SVGAGI (reference sequence). The CDR3 has 16 amino acids. J was trimmed by 2 bases and V by 5 bases; bases with no gene match: 7. The CDR3 is CASSTDRGDGNQPQHF. The DNA for the CDR3 is TGTGCCAGCAGTACGGACAGGGGAGATGGCAATCAGCCCCAGCATTTT.

The chain carries TRBV28 and TRBJ2-5, with 11 nucleotides matching TRBD1. The J call may be mistaken, given a closer DNA end match to TRBJ2-7. The CDR3 has 14 residues. Germline CDR1 MDHEN, CDR2 SYDVKM. The CDR3 spells CASSSGQGVDEQYF. In DNA, the CDR3 is TGTGCCAGCAGTTCGGGACAGGGGGTGGACGAGCAGTACTTC.

This chain links TRBV4-1 with TRBJ2-7; D is possibly TRBD2 (7 bases). The CDR3 has 14 residues. V lost 3 bases and J 3 bases, leaving 12 bases between the germline ends. Germline V gene lookup returns CDR1 MGHRA and CDR2 YSYEKL. The CDR3: CASSQGGTSYEQYF. The CDR3 nucleotides are TGCGCCAGCAGCCAGGGGGGGACAAGCTACGAGCAGTACTTC.

The chain uses TRBV6-6 and TRBJ1-2, with unresolved D. Trimming removed 6 bases from V and 8 bases from J, with 13 bases in between. CDR1 is MNHNY and CDR2 is SVGAGI in the germline V gene (reference sequence). The CDR3 has 12 amino acids. The CDR3 sequence is CASRPAGWGYTF. The CDR3 DNA follows: TGTGCCAGCAGACCGGCAGGATGGGGCTACACCTTC.

The chain couples TRBV5-4 to TRBJ2-1, with 8 bases lining up with TRBD2. The V gene end was trimmed by 1 base and the J gene end by 6 bases; junction bases not matched to a gene: 0. CDR1 is SGHNT, CDR2 YYREEE, per germline (reference sequence). The CDR3 runs to 13 residues. The CDR3 sequence: CASSLTSGNEQFF. The CDR3 bases are TGTGCCAGCAGCTTGACTAGCGGCAATGAGCAGTTCTTC. The variable domain in full, with the rest retrieved from reference TRBV5-4 and TRBJ2-1, is ETGVTQSPTHLIKTRGQQVTLRCSSQSGHNTVSWYQQALGQGPQFIFQYYREEENGRGNFPPRFSGLQFPNYSSELNVNALELDDSALYLCASSLTSGNEQFFGPGTRLTVL.